This T cell receptor (beta chain) appears in the sequencing data of a study of cytomegalovirus exposure and HLA in healthy donors. Note on this clone: Its target is not known.

Trimming removed 9 bases at V and 2 bases at J, with 16 bases between. Germline V gene lookup returns CDR1 SNHLY and CDR2 FYNNEI. This CDR3 spans 14 amino acids. The study, taken as a whole, reports: Some public TCRs appeared in many individuals, while most sequences were rare.

Use of 60 Vbeta and 13 Jbeta primers characterized the PCR. Some clones are missing from TCRdb's copy, which holds only in-frame ones; the method was immunoSEQ multiplex PCR. The data contain fewer than 150,000 clones, 70% of them seen just once; the ten biggest clones take up 1.5% to 2%. This sequence joins TRBV2 and TRBJ2-5; D might be TRBD1 (6 bases). Source material: PBMCs. This receptor was identified in a woman younger than 45 in good health and CMV-seronegative. The CDR3 loop reads CASGKVGAQETQYF. Here the CDR3 DNA reads TGTGCCAGTGGGAAAGTGGGGGCTCAAGAGACCCAGTACTTC.